The 4 T cell receptor beta chains below all came from one sample that was sequenced in a study of T cells in localized non-small cell lung cancer. This table comes from immunoSEQ multiplex PCR, and its TCRdb copy is limited to in-frame clones, with some not included. Of roughly 2,800 clones in the sample, approximately 25% are singletons; the top ten hold over 9.5%. The input for sequencing was lung tumor tissue, taken before any cancer treatment. The receptors here all came from a male donor at least 60 years old with stage II lung adenocarcinoma.

This clone was picked up a small number of times. The V gene is TRBV11-3, the J gene TRBJ1-2, with D hard to call. The CDR3 covers 15 residues. The V gene lost 3 bases and the J gene lost 4 bases, with 15 bases spanning the gap. CDR1 is SGHNT and CDR2 is YENEEA in the germline V gene. The CDR3 sequence: CASSFRQGISYGYTF. For the CDR3, the DNA is TGTGCCAGCAGCTTCCGACAAGGGATAAGCTATGGCTACACCTTC.

This clone was found a few times. A read error may produce the germline difference seen at one junction end. The chain uses TRBV6-8 and TRBJ2-2; no reliable D call. The length of the CDR3 is 12 residues. Germline CDR1 MNHGY, CDR2 SAAAGT. The CDR3 DNA sequence: TGTGCCATCAGTGCAGCGAGCGGGGAGCTGTTTTTT. Protein sequence: CAISAASGELFF.

This clone counts as medium-sized. Here the CDR3 reads CASSQNTVGGYTF. The CDR3 nucleotides read TGTGCCAGCAGTCAGAATACAGTGGGAGGCTACACCTTC. The chain joins TRBV6-8 to TRBJ1-2, with D unresolved. CDR1 and CDR2 from the germline V gene are MNHGY and SAAAGT. The V end lost 5 bases, the J end lost 8 bases, and 15 bases lay between the germline ends. This CDR3 spans 13 amino acids.

This clone has just a few counts. The chain links TRBV18 to TRBJ2-7; possibly TRBD1 for D (7 bases). This CDR3 comprises 14 residues. Germline V lookup: CDR1 KGHSH, CDR2 LQKENI. The germline V and J ends were trimmed by 3 bases and 6 bases, with 15 bases remaining between them. In DNA form, the CDR3 reads TGTGCCAGCTCACCCCAAGGAGGGGGCCTCGAGCAGTACTTC. Translation: CASSPQGGGLEQYF.